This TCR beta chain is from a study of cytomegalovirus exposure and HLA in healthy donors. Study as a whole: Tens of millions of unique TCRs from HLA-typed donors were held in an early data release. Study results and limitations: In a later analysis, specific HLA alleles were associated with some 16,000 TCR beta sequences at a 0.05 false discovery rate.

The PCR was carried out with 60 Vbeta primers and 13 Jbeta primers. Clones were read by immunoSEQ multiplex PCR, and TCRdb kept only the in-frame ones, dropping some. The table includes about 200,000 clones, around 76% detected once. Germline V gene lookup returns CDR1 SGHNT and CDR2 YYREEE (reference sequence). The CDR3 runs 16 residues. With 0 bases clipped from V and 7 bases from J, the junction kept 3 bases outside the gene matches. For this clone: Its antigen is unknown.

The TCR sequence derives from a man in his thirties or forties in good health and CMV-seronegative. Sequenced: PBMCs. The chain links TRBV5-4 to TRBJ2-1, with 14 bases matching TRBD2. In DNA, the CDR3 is TGTGCCAGCAGCTTGGGACTAGCGGGAGGGTGGAATGAGCAGTTCTTC. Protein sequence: CASSLGLAGGWNEQFF.